The 27 T cell receptor beta chains below were found in one sample sequenced in a study of identifying expanded T cells in peripheral blood. Sequenced by immunoSEQ multiplex PCR; TCRdb stores in-frame clones only, minus some. Seen here are over 85,000 clones, roughly 85% observed once, and the top ten hold around 4.5%. The sample was blood. All receptors come from a person between 18 and 75 years old in good health.

This chain uses TRBV30 with TRBJ1-2; the D is unclear. This CDR3 comprises 9 residues. Trimming stripped 4 bases from V and 7 bases from J, with 4 bases between. The germline gives CDR1 GTSNPN, CDR2 SVGIG (reference sequence). The CDR3 reads CAWIGGYTF. The CDR3 nucleotides are TGTGCCTGGATAGGTGGCTACACCTTC.

V usage is TRBV5-5 and J usage is TRBJ2-5; D gene ambiguous. V lost 2 bases, J lost 7 bases, and 24 bases lay in between. Germline V gives CDR1 SGHKS, CDR2 YYEKEE (reference sequence). This CDR3 comprises 17 residues. As DNA, the CDR3 is TGTGCCAGCAGCTTTAGGCCCGGGTTCGGGCAAACGGGGACCCAGTACTTC. This sequence encodes CASSFRPGFGQTGTQYF. Together with reference TRBV5-5 and TRBJ2-5, the CDR3 gives the full variable domain: DAGVTQSPTHLIKTRGQQVTLRCSPISGHKSVSWYQQVLGQGPQFIFQYYEKEERGRGNFPDRFSARQFPNYSSELNVNALLLGDSALYLCASSFRPGFGQTGTQYFGPGTRLLVL.

The gene calls are TRBV30 and TRBJ1-5; possibly TRBD1 for D (5 bases). V lost 0 bases to trimming and J lost 7 bases, with 10 bases between them. Germline-derived CDR1 and CDR2 are GTSNPN and SVGIG (reference sequence). CDR3 length: 13 residues. CDR3 in amino acids: CAWSVQERQPQHF. The CDR3 DNA reads as TGTGCCTGGAGTGTACAGGAAAGACAGCCCCAGCATTTT.

This chain links TRBV14 with TRBJ1-2; no definite D call. This CDR3 contains 16 residues. Trimming left V 0 bases short and J 5 bases short, with 16 bases between. Germline V CDR1 and CDR2: SGHDN, FVKESK. CDR3 sequence reads: CASSQDGAQRGYGYTF. CDR3 coding DNA: TGTGCCAGCAGCCAAGATGGCGCCCAACGGGGTTATGGCTACACCTTC.

The chain joins TRBV5-4 to TRBJ2-7; 7 nucleotides align to TRBD1. The J segment lost 5 bases and the V segment lost 2 bases, leaving 1 base of the junction unmatched. CDR1 and CDR2 from the germline V gene are SGHNT and YYREEE (reference sequence). The CDR3 is made up of 12 amino acids. Here the CDR3 DNA reads TGTGCCAGCAGCTTCGACAGGGACGAGCAGTACTTC. Its translation: CASSFDRDEQYF.

As DNA, the CDR3 is TGTGCCAGCAGCTCCTGGACAGCTGGAAACACCATATATTTT. Translated: CASSSWTAGNTIYF. This chain connects TRBV11-3 to TRBJ1-3; D may be TRBD1 (6 bases). There are 14 residues in the CDR3. Germline V CDR1 and CDR2: SGHNT, YENEEA. V gave up 4 bases and J gave up 2 bases, with 9 bases separating them.

The rearrangement links TRBV29-1 to TRBJ2-3; no reliable D call. The CDR3 runs 13 residues. Trimming shortened V by 1 base and J by 3 bases, and 8 bases separated the two germline ends. Germline CDR1 and CDR2: SQVTM and ANQGSEA. This CDR3 is CSVEGEVTDTQYF. CDR3 nucleotides: TGCAGCGTTGAAGGGGAAGTGACAGATACGCAGTATTTT.

The rearrangement joins TRBV7-2 to TRBJ2-7, with 7 bases aligning to TRBD1. Germline V gene data show CDR1 as SGHTA and CDR2 as FQGNSA. V shed 5 bases, J shed 0 bases, and the junction held 10 bases outside the gene matches. This CDR3 has 16 amino acids. The CDR3 is CASSRYPGQISYEQYF. DNA for the CDR3: TGTGCCAGCAGCCGATACCCGGGACAGATCTCCTACGAGCAGTACTTC. Drawing the rest from reference TRBV7-2 and TRBJ2-7, the complete variable domain is GAGVSQSPSNKVTEKGKDVELRCDPISGHTALYWYRQSLGQGLEFLIYFQGNSAPDKSGLPSDRFSAERTGGSVSTLTIQRTQQEDSAVYLCASSRYPGQISYEQYFGPGTRLTVT.

The genes are TRBV29-1 and TRBJ1-2; D is possibly TRBD1 (5 bases). CDR1 and CDR2 (germline): SQVTM, ANQGSEA. V was cut by 4 bases and J by 3 bases, with 15 bases left in between. The CDR3 contains 14 residues. The CDR3 sequence is CSVVIPGRDYGYTF. The CDR3 nucleotides read TGCAGCGTTGTAATTCCGGGCAGGGACTATGGCTACACCTTC.

The chain is built from TRBV7-2 and TRBJ2-1, with 7 nucleotides matching TRBD2. With V trimmed by 1 base and J by 8 bases, 17 bases remained unmatched. From germline, CDR1 is SGHTA and CDR2 FQGNSA. This CDR3 has 18 residues. The CDR3 nucleotides are TGTGCCAGCAGCTTAGTGGCGTCAGGTGGGGGAGCGGGGTATGAGCAGTTCTTC. Its translation: CASSLVASGGGAGYEQFF.

The sample holds one count of this clone. The rearrangement links TRBV5-4 to TRBJ2-5; D is possibly TRBD1 (6 bases). Looked up from germline, CDR1 is SGHNT and CDR2 is YYREEE (reference sequence). V lost 3 bases to trimming and J lost 4 bases, with 16 bases between them. The CDR3 runs to 15 residues. The CDR3 is CASSYPTGSGETQYF. CDR3 in DNA: TGTGCCAGCAGCTACCCTACAGGGAGTGGAGAGACCCAGTACTTC.

This rearrangement joins TRBV6-1 to TRBJ1-1; D ambiguous. This CDR3 spans 14 amino acids. Germline CDR1 MNHNS, CDR2 SASEGT. Trimming removed 2 bases at V and 1 base at J, with 8 bases between. CDR3 nucleotide sequence: TGTGCCAGCAGTGAAATAGCCGGGAACACTGAAGCTTTCTTT. This translates into CASSEIAGNTEAFF.

The chain uses TRBV18 and TRBJ1-1; 9 bases map to TRBD1. J was trimmed by 5 bases and V by 3 bases; bases with no gene match: 7. CDR3 length: 15 amino acids. Germline CDR1 and CDR2: KGHSH and LQKENI. The CDR3 sequence: CASSPPDRGGTEAFF. The DNA for the CDR3 is TGTGCCAGCTCACCGCCGGACAGGGGTGGAACTGAAGCTTTCTTT. The full variable domain, its missing parts supplied by reference TRBV18 and TRBJ1-1, is NAGVMQNPRHLVRRRGQEARLRCSPMKGHSHVYWYRQLPEEGLKFMVYLQKENIIDESGMPKERFSAEFPKEGPSILRIQQVVRGDSAAYFCASSPPDRGGTEAFFGQGTRLTVV.

The rearrangement uses TRBV25-1 and TRBJ2-5; maybe TRBD1 (5 bases). Germline CDR1 and CDR2: MGHDK and SYGVNS. Trimming pared 2 bases from V and 2 bases from J, leaving 9 bases between. The CDR3 covers 14 residues. The CDR3 region has the DNA TGTGCCAGCAGTGAACAGGGAATTCAAGAGACCCAGTACTTC. It is translated as CASSEQGIQETQYF.

The chain couples TRBV4-1 to TRBJ1-6, with TRBD1 matching over 7 bases. The V gene end was trimmed by 0 bases and the J gene end by 9 bases; junction bases not matched to a gene: 8. CDR3 size: 16 residues. Germline V lookup: CDR1 MGHRA, CDR2 YSYEKL. CDR3 DNA sequence: TGCGCCAGCAGCCAAGATAAGGGACAGCTCGGTTCACCCCTCCACTTT. Amino acid sequence: CASSQDKGQLGSPLHF.

The chain links TRBV18 to TRBJ2-1, with D maybe TRBD1 (6 bases). This CDR3 spans 13 amino acids. In germline, CDR1 is KGHSH, CDR2 LQKENI. The ends were cut back, 4 bases at V and 15 bases at J, with 19 bases in the middle. CDR3 sequence (DNA): TGTGCCAGCTCACTCAGGACAGTGGACGTTCCGTTCTTC. It encodes CASSLRTVDVPFF.

This sequence joins TRBV7-9 and TRBJ1-1; D is undetermined. Trimming left V 6 bases short and J 3 bases short, with 5 bases between. The CDR3 sequence is 11 residues long. Germline assignment: CDR1 SEHNR and CDR2 FQNEAQ (reference sequence). The CDR3 spells CASRGYTEAFF. CDR3 DNA sequence: TGTGCCAGCAGGGGGTACACTGAAGCTTTCTTT.

The chain links TRBV5-5 to TRBJ2-7; D is unclear. Germline V gene lookup returns CDR1 SGHKS and CDR2 YYEKEE (reference sequence). With 0 bases removed from V and 0 bases from J, the gap between germline ends came to 10 bases. This CDR3 is built from 15 residues. The CDR3 DNA reads as TGTGCCAGCAGCTTGGGGCAGACTCTCTCCTACGAGCAGTACTTC. This encodes CASSLGQTLSYEQYF.

The V call is TRBV13, the J call TRBJ2-5; the D is unclear. The DNA end lines up better with TRBJ2-7; the J call may be wrong. This CDR3 has 15 residues. The germline V gene encodes CDR1 PRHDT and CDR2 FYEKMQ (reference sequence). In DNA, the CDR3 is TGTGCCAGCAGCTGGCGACCACAGAGGACGTTCGAGCAGTACTTC. Protein product: CASSWRPQRTFEQYF.

The chain carries TRBV5-1 and TRBJ2-3; 9 nucleotides align to TRBD1. V dropped 7 bases and J dropped 3; count of bases not matched to a gene: 9. This CDR3 has 15 amino acids. From germline, CDR1 is SGHRS and CDR2 YFSETQ. The DNA of the CDR3 is TGCGCCAGCGGATCCCGGGACAGGGAAACAGATACGCAGTATTTT. It yields the protein CASGSRDRETDTQYF.

The chain uses TRBV23-1 and TRBJ2-5; 7 positions agree with TRBD1. TRBV23-1 is treated as an ORF (open reading frame) with a function not yet certain. After removal of 5 bases from V and 5 bases from J, the junction contained 11 bases not matched to a gene. The CDR3 runs to 15 residues. CDR3 bases: TGCGCCAGCAGTAGGGCAGGGGGTTATTGGGAGACCCAGTACTTC. Its protein is CASSRAGGYWETQYF.

The chain couples TRBV2 to TRBJ2-2; perhaps TRBD2 as D (5 bases). The V end lost 6 bases, the J end lost 3 bases, and 14 bases lay between the germline ends. CDR3 length: 15 amino acids. Germline assignment: CDR1 SNHLY and CDR2 FYNNEI. For the CDR3, the DNA is TGTGCCAGCAGAGGTGAGGGCGGGTACACCGGGGAGCTGTTTTTT. It codes for CASRGEGGYTGELFF.

The rearrangement links TRBV6-5 to TRBJ1-1, with D perhaps TRBD1 (5 bases). CDR3 length: 13 residues. CDR1 is MNHEY, CDR2 SVGAGI, per germline. Trimming shortened V by 8 bases and J by 5 bases, and 15 bases separated the two germline ends. The CDR3, as DNA: TGTGCCAGCGGGGCTCACGGGGGGACTGAAGCTTTCTTT. Its protein is CASGAHGGTEAFF.

The chain links TRBV7-9 to TRBJ1-2; D may be TRBD1 (6 bases). This CDR3 is built from 13 residues. Germline CDR1 reads SEHNR; CDR2 reads FQNEAQ (reference sequence). Trimming took 5 bases from V and 6 from J, leaving 13 bases between them. The CDR3 DNA sequence: TGTGCCAGCAGCCAACAGGGAATGGATGGCTACACCTTC. Its translation: CASSQQGMDGYTF.

The rearrangement links TRBV2 to TRBJ1-2; possible D gene TRBD1, 6 bases. Germline values: CDR1 SNHLY, CDR2 FYNNEI. The CDR3 has 13 residues. Trimming shortened V by 6 bases and J by 6 bases, and 14 bases separated the two germline ends. The CDR3 DNA is TGTGCCAGCAGCCCCAGGGGCAGAGATGGCTACACCTTC. Its translation: CASSPRGRDGYTF.

The chain uses TRBV2 and TRBJ1-3; no clear D. CDR1 is SNHLY and CDR2 is FYNNEI in the germline V gene. The CDR3 contains 15 residues. V gave up 6 bases and J gave up 5 bases, with 17 bases separating them. DNA for the CDR3: TGTGCCAGCAGGGAAAAAACGGGTTCGAGAAACACCATATATTTT. This codes for CASREKTGSRNTIYF.

The rearrangement joins TRBV5-6 to TRBJ1-1; D not resolved. The CDR3 is 16 residues long. Germline V gene sequence: CDR1 SGHDT, CDR2 YYEEEE. V lost 1 base, J lost 3 bases, and 16 bases lay in between. The CDR3 DNA is TGTGCCAGCAGCTTGAAGGGAAACTATGTCGACACTGAAGCTTTCTTT. Amino acid sequence: CASSLKGNYVDTEAFF.